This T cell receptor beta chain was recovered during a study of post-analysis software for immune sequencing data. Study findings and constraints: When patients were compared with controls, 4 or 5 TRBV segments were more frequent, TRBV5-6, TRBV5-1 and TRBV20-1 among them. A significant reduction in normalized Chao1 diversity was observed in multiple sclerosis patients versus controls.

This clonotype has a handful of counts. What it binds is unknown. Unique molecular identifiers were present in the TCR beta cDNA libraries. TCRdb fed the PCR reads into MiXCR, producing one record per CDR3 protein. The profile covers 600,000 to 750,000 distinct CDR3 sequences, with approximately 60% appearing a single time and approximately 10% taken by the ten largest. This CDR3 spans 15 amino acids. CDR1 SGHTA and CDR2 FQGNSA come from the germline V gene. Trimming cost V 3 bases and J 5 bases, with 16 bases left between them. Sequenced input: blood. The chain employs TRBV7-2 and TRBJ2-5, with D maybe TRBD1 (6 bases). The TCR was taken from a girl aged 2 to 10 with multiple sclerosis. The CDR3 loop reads CASSFTTTRGETQYF. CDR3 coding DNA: TGTGCCAGCAGCTTCACAACAACTAGGGGGGAGACCCAGTACTTC. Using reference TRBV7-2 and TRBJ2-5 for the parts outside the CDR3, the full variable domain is GAGVSQSPSNKVTEKGKDVELRCDPISGHTALYWYRQSLGQGLEFLIYFQGNSAPDKSGLPSDRFSAERTGGSVSTLTIQRTQQEDSAVYLCASSFTTTRGETQYFGPGTRLLVL.